This T cell receptor (beta chain) stems from a study of T-cell reconstitution after alpha-beta-depleted transplantation in children. Broader study findings: From newly produced T cells came most of the T-cell counts and diversity one year after transplant.

The CDR3 sequence is 16 residues long. Per germline, CDR1 MNHNS and CDR2 SASEGT. V was pared by 5 bases and J by 6 bases, with 4 bases of the junction left unmatched. To note about this clonotype: The antigen is not known.

This sample's TCRbeta library carried unique molecular identifier barcodes. Each CDR3 protein is one row after TCRdb ran MiXCR on the PCR reads. Of about a million distinct CDR3 sequences detected, around 30% appear once; the ten largest clones hold more than 25%. This material consisted of PBMCs, mostly from graft donor cells, taken 360 days after TCRalphabeta/CD19-depleted stem cell transplant. The genes are TRBV6-1 and TRBJ2-1, with 16 nucleotides matching TRBD2. The TCR was taken from a boy in the first two years of life who had a stem cell transplant for SCID, so the T cells may come from the graft donor. The CDR3 nucleotides are TGTGCCAGCAGTATGGGACTAGCGGGAGGGCCCAATGAGCAGTTCTTC. Translation: CASSMGLAGGPNEQFF.